These 4 T cell receptor beta chains came from one sample sequenced in a study of OX40 agonist ivuxolimab in advanced cancers. Library prep was done by the immunoSEQ multiplex PCR assay. The table comes from immuneACCESS by way of TCRdb, which keeps in-frame sequences with V and J called. Part of the clones is missing from these tables; in studies checked, under half for an unresolved V gene and the rest for unknown reasons. The sample table shows around 20,000 clones, and 84% are seen once. In total, the top ten clones hold about 24% of the sample. Sequences were derived from CD4+ or CD8+ T cells sorted from blood, sampled in a trial of the OX40 agonist ivuxolimab. These receptors were obtained from an adult with an advanced solid tumor such as melanoma, head and neck, liver or kidney cancer.

This sequence joins TRBV2 and TRBJ2-7, with a possible D match to TRBD2 (6 bases). From germline, CDR1 is SNHLY and CDR2 FYNNEI. This CDR3 contains 12 residues. V was pared by 3 bases and J by 9 bases, with 12 bases between. The CDR3 DNA is TGTGCCAGCAGTGACGCAAGGGAGGTGCAGTACTTC. Encoded protein: CASSDAREVQYF.

This clone was seen once. The chain combines TRBV2 with TRBJ2-1; D is undetermined. V shed 6 bases and J shed 0 bases, with 15 bases lying between them. The CDR3 is 16 amino acids. Germline V gene sequence: CDR1 SNHLY, CDR2 FYNNEI. CDR3 protein: CASRIDPISSYNEQFF. The CDR3 coding sequence is TGTGCCAGCAGGATCGACCCAATCAGCTCCTACAATGAGCAGTTCTTC.

This clone occurred a few times. The rearrangement uses TRBV6-5 and TRBJ2-1, with 13 bases matching TRBD2. The junction had 6 bases not matched to a gene; V was cut back by 6 bases and J by 7 bases. CDR1 and CDR2 from the germline V gene are MNHEY and SVGAGI. The length of the CDR3 is 15 residues. The CDR3 loop is CASSRGTSGKNEQFF. The CDR3 nucleotides read TGTGCCAGCAGCCGCGGGACTAGCGGGAAGAATGAGCAGTTCTTC.

This clone is a singleton in its sample. The chain uses TRBV4-1 and TRBJ2-2; D is perhaps TRBD2 (5 bases). The V and J ends lost 0 bases and 3 bases respectively, with 5 bases between them. The germline V gene encodes CDR1 MGHRA and CDR2 YSYEKL. This CDR3 contains 14 residues. CDR3 bases: TGCGCCAGCAGCCAAGAGCGGGACACCGGGGAGCTGTTTTTT. Translated: CASSQERDTGELFF.